Here is one T cell receptor (beta chain) with its context. PCR employed 60 Vbeta and 13 Jbeta primers. Data came from immunoSEQ multiplex PCR; TCRdb stores just in-frame clones and leaves some out. This table has about 110,000 clones, 76% appearing once. The sample comes from a study of cytomegalovirus exposure and HLA in healthy donors. From germline, CDR1 is LNHDA and CDR2 SQIVND (reference sequence). This CDR3 spans 15 amino acids. This chain links TRBV19 with TRBJ2-5; 7 bases map to TRBD2. The end of the DNA aligns better with TRBJ2-7, so the J call may be wrong. The clonotype comes from a man aged 25-40 years in good health and CMV-seropositive. Sequenced: PBMCs. The CDR3 bases are TGTGCCAGTAGTATACGGCCGGGGGGTACCTACGAGCAGTACTTC. This encodes CASSIRPGGTYEQYF.